These 19 T cell receptor beta chains originate from one sample sequenced in a study of CD8+CD57+ T cells in acquired aplastic anemia. Patients picked for sequencing had shown CD8+CD57+ cell expansion detected by flow cytometry. TCR beta VDJ and CDR3 profiling used genomic DNA as template. TCRdb re-called the reads through MiXCR, storing one row per CDR3 protein. Of 200,000 to 300,000 distinct CDR3 sequences in the sample, 82% are singletons; the top ten hold about 41%. The sequencing sample was made of sorted CD4+, CD8+, or CD8+CD57+ T cells (not recorded which) from PBMCs. The receptors shown here come from a human donor with aplastic anemia.

V gene TRBV19 combines with J gene TRBJ1-2, with D tentatively TRBD1 (5 bases). V lost 8 bases and J lost 3, with 10 bases in between. The germline CDR1 and CDR2 sequences are LNHDA and SQIVND (reference sequence). The CDR3 is 12 amino acids. This CDR3 reads CASQDSYYGYTF. DNA of the CDR3: TGTGCCAGTCAAGACAGTTACTATGGCTACACCTTC.

This clonotype appeared once. As the CDR3 is not closed by the conserved phenylalanine or tryptophan, this likely results from a read error. Because the CDR3's place on the DNA is in doubt, the DNA is left out and the CDR3 is given as listed by TCRdb. The V and J genes are TRBV19 and TRBJ2-1; the table's D gene call, TRBD1, was not cross checked with the DNA. The CDR3 has 16 amino acids, counting both end residues. CDR1 is LNHDA and CDR2 is SQIVND in the germline V gene (reference sequence). CDR3: CASSIAGGTSNDEFFV.

For this clonotype: The conserved phenylalanine or tryptophan is not found at the CDR3 terminus, so this likely reflects a read error. It is unclear where the CDR3 begins or ends on the DNA, so no DNA is shown, and the CDR3 is as TCRdb lists it. The chain's CDR3 is CASGFQRSGRHDE. The V call is TRBV7-9, the J call TRBJ2-3; TRBD2 was called by the table and not checked on the DNA. The germline gives CDR1 SEHNR, CDR2 FQNEAQ (reference sequence). The CDR3 numbers 13 amino acids, ends counted.

As regards this clonotype: Compared with germline, one end of the junction differs, possibly owing to a read error. The chain has TRBV7-9 and TRBJ2-5; 7 bases map to TRBD2. CDR3 length: 14 residues. Germline V gene lookup returns CDR1 SEHNR and CDR2 FQNEAQ (reference sequence). As DNA, the CDR3 is TGTGCCAGCAGCCGGCGGGGGTTGGAAGAGAACCAGTACTTC. Translated: CASSRRGLEENQYF.

The chain uses TRBV5-1 and TRBJ1-2; the D is unclear. V lost 5 bases, J lost 10 bases, and 15 bases lay in between. CDR1 is SGHRS and CDR2 is YFSETQ in the germline V gene. CDR3 length: 12 residues. The CDR3 here is CASRNLPGLYTF. The CDR3 nucleotides are TGCGCCAGCAGAAATCTCCCCGGACTCTACACCTTC.

This clonotype appeared a single time. The chain carries TRBV7-2 and TRBJ2-7; D is unclear. The CDR3 is made up of 15 amino acids. Trimming left V 2 bases short and J 3 bases short, with 14 bases between. The germline V gene has CDR1 SGHTA and CDR2 FQGNSA. The CDR3 loop is CASSLLRQVYYEQYF. As DNA, the CDR3 is TGTGCCAGCAGCTTACTTCGCCAGGTCTACTACGAGCAGTACTTC.

The rearrangement links TRBV7-9 to TRBJ1-4; D is ambiguous. There are 14 residues in the CDR3. V lost 3 bases, J lost 1 base, and 6 bases lay in between. From germline, CDR1 is SEHNR and CDR2 FQNEAQ (reference sequence). CDR3 sequence: CASSFGLTNEKLFF. Written as DNA, the CDR3 is TGTGCCAGCAGCTTTGGGTTAACTAATGAAAAACTGTTTTTT. Full variable domain (outside the CDR3, taken from reference TRBV7-9 and TRBJ1-4): DTGVSQNPRHKITKRGQNVTFRCDPISEHNRLYWYRQTLGQGPEFLTYFQNEAQLEKSRLLSDRFSAERPKGSFSTLEIQRTEQGDSAMYLCASSFGLTNEKLFFGSGTQLSVL.

This clonotype was seen many times. V gene TRBV7-2 combines with J gene TRBJ2-1; no clear D. The CDR3 totals 13 residues. The germline V gene has CDR1 SGHTA and CDR2 FQGNSA. Trimming left V 5 bases short and J 6 bases short, with 11 bases between. The CDR3 region is CASSRPGPNEQFF. CDR3 in DNA: TGTGCCAGCAGCCGACCGGGCCCCAATGAGCAGTTCTTC. Drawing the rest from reference TRBV7-2 and TRBJ2-1, the complete variable domain is GAGVSQSPSNKVTEKGKDVELRCDPISGHTALYWYRQSLGQGLEFLIYFQGNSAPDKSGLPSDRFSAERTGGSVSTLTIQRTQQEDSAVYLCASSRPGPNEQFFGPGTRLTVL.

A single count supports this clonotype. Lacking the conserved final phenylalanine or tryptophan, this CDR3 likely reflects a read error. The limits of the CDR3 on the DNA are not certain, so only TCRdb's listed CDR3 is given. This chain uses TRBV7-9 with TRBJ1-2. Germline V gene lookup returns CDR1 SEHNR and CDR2 FQNEAQ (reference sequence). The CDR3 is 13 residues long, counting both termini. This CDR3 reads CASSLAGVYDYQY.

Note on this clonotype: One junction end does not reproduce the germline sequence, and a read error may be involved. This chain uses TRBV9 with TRBJ1-5; tentative D call: TRBD1 (5 bases). Looked up from germline, CDR1 is SGDLS and CDR2 is YYNGEE. This CDR3 spans 13 amino acids. This CDR3 reads CASSVGATKHQLF. CDR3 nucleotide sequence: TGTGCCAGCAGCGTTGGGGCGACTAAGCACCAGCTTTTT.

As for this clonotype: The CDR3 does not close with the conserved phenylalanine or tryptophan, likely indicating a read error. The V and J genes are TRBV9 and TRBJ2-3; D is possibly TRBD2 (5 bases). The CDR3 is 14 residues long. From germline, CDR1 is SGDLS and CDR2 YYNGEE. The germline V and J ends were trimmed by 3 bases and 6 bases, with 14 bases remaining between them. CDR3 bases: TGTGCCAGCAGCGCCGAGGGCGGCCCCGATACGCAGTATCTT. It is translated as CASSAEGGPDTQYL.

Remarks on this clonotype: A junction end diverges from the germline sequence, so it may reflect a read error. The rearrangement links TRBV7-8 to TRBJ1-1; the D is unclear. The CDR3 totals 15 residues. Germline CDR1 reads SGHVS; CDR2 reads FQNEAQ. The CDR3 DNA follows: TGTGCCAGCAGCTTACATCCAACCGGGAACACTGAAGCCTTCTTT. Translated, it gives CASSLHPTGNTEAFF.

This clonotype was counted once. This chain links TRBV7-8 with TRBJ2-5; D possibly matches TRBD1 or TRBD2 (6 bases each). Germline V gene sequence: CDR1 SGHVS, CDR2 FQNEAQ. This CDR3 contains 15 residues. Trimming cost V 1 base and J 11 bases, with 20 bases left between them. The CDR3 nucleotides read TGTGCCAGCAGCTTAGGGGGGGCTCCCGGAACGCAGCAGTACTTC. Amino acids: CASSLGGAPGTQQYF. Together with reference TRBV7-8 and TRBJ2-5, the CDR3 gives the full variable domain: GAGVSQSPRYKVAKRGQDVALRCDPISGHVSLFWYQQALGQGPEFLTYFQNEAQLDKSGLPSDRFFAERPEGSVSTLKIQRTQQEDSAVYLCASSLGGAPGTQQYFGPGTRLLVL.

Concerning this clonotype: A read error is likely, as this CDR3 ends without the conserved phenylalanine or tryptophan. It is unclear where the CDR3 begins or ends on the DNA, so no DNA is shown, and the CDR3 is as TCRdb lists it. V and J are TRBV2 and TRBJ2-1; the D call in the table, TRBD1, was not verified against the DNA. With termini counted, the CDR3 has 16 amino acids. The germline V gene encodes CDR1 SNHLY and CDR2 FYNNEI. This chain's CDR3 is CASGDGGTNAQDDHLG.

V and J are TRBV6-5 and TRBJ1-5; D is unclear. The CDR3 covers 14 residues. V was pared by 6 bases and J by 5 bases, with 14 bases between. Looked up from germline, CDR1 is MNHEY and CDR2 is SVGAGI. CDR3 sequence reads: CASRLRVWDQPQHF. CDR3 coding DNA: TGTGCCAGCAGGTTACGGGTGTGGGATCAGCCCCAGCATTTT.

Comment on this clonotype: The junction and the germline gene differ at one end; a read error may be behind it. The chain has TRBV15 and TRBJ2-7; a possible D gene is TRBD2 (5 bases). The closer fit of TRBJ2-5 to the DNA end suggests the J call may be wrong. CDR3 length equals 14 residues. In germline, CDR1 is LNHNV, CDR2 YYDKDF (reference sequence). CDR3 sequence: CASSSVREQETQYF. CDR3 sequence (DNA): TGTGCCAGCAGCAGCGTGAGGGAGCAAGAGACCCAGTACTTC.

V gene TRBV7-8 combines with J gene TRBJ1-2; the D gene is possibly TRBD1 (5 bases). The CDR3 length is 15 residues. Trimming removed 2 bases at V and 11 bases at J, with 21 bases between. From germline, CDR1 is SGHVS and CDR2 FQNEAQ. The CDR3 protein is CASSLTGGTDYRYTF. The DNA of the CDR3 is TGTGCCAGCAGCTTAACAGGAGGCACCGACTATCGGTACACCTTC.

This chain joins TRBV7-8 and TRBJ1-1; D gene unclear. This CDR3 region has 15 residues. Per germline, CDR1 SGHVS and CDR2 FQNEAQ. Between the trimmed V and J ends, which lost 1 base and 13 bases, there was a span of 22 bases. The CDR3 DNA reads TGTGCCAGCAGCTTAGATGTAGGTGCCGATACGGAGTATTTCTTT. It encodes CASSLDVGADTEYFF.

This clonotype was recorded only once. The chain employs TRBV7-8 and TRBJ2-3, with 7 bases lining up with TRBD2. Germline-derived CDR1 and CDR2 are SGHVS and FQNEAQ. This CDR3 contains 17 residues. V dropped 5 bases and J dropped 6; count of bases not matched to a gene: 17. The DNA for the CDR3 is TGTGCCAGCAGCCAATGGGTACAGCGGGGTAGCCAGGATACGCAGTATTTT. Translating gives CASSQWVQRGSQDTQYF.